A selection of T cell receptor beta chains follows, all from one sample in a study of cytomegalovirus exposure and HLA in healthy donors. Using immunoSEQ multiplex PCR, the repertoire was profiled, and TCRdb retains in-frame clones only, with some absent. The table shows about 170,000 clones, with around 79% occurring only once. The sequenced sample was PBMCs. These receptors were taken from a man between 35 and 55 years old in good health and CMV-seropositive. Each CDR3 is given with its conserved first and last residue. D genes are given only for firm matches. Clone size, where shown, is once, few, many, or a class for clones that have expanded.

DNA: TGCGCCAGCAGCCAAATTCAGCGGGAGGCCCCCGAGCAGTACTTC
CDR3: CASSQIQREAPEQYF
D: TRBD2
V: TRBV4-1
size: NA
J: TRBJ2-7

DNA: TGCGCCAGCAGCCCAGGGGTTGGAGAGACCCAGTACTTC
CDR3: CASSPGVGETQYF
D: NA
V: TRBV5-1
size: NA
J: TRBJ2-5

DNA: TGCGCCAGCAGCTTGGGACTTCAAGAGACCCAGTACTTC
CDR3: CASSLGLQETQYF
D: NA
V: TRBV5-1
size: NA
J: TRBJ2-5

DNA: TGTGCCATCAGTGAGTCCTCTCCTAGCGGGAGTGCGTTCTTC
CDR3: CAISESSPSGSAFF
D: TRBD2
V: TRBV10-3
size: NA
J: TRBJ2-1

DNA: TGTGCCAGTAGTACCCAGGGGGTTCCCTACGAGCAGTACTTC
CDR3: CASSTQGVPYEQYF
D: TRBD1
V: TRBV19
size: NA
J: TRBJ2-7

DNA: TGTGCCAGCAGCCCGTTCGGGTTATCTAATGAAAAACTGTTTTTT
CDR3: CASSPFGLSNEKLFF
D: NA
V: TRBV11-2
size: NA
J: TRBJ1-4

DNA: TGTGCCAGCATGAGGGGGAACACAGATACGCAGTATTTT
CDR3: CASMRGNTDTQYF
D: NA
V: TRBV13
size: NA
J: TRBJ2-3

DNA: TGTGCCAGCTCACCATTACAGGGTCGGCAGCCCCAGCATTTT
CDR3: CASSPLQGRQPQHF
D: NA
V: TRBV18
size: NA
J: TRBJ1-5

DNA: TGTGCCAGCAGTTACACGAGCGGGAGTATAGATACGCAGTATTTT
CDR3: CASSYTSGSIDTQYF
D: TRBD2
V: TRBV6-6
size: NA
J: TRBJ2-3

DNA: TGTGCCAGCAGCGTAACAGGGGCCCACTCCTACGAGCAGTACTTC
CDR3: CASSVTGAHSYEQYF
D: TRBD1
V: TRBV7-2
size: NA
J: TRBJ2-7

DNA: TGTGCCAGCAGCCATCCTTGGACTAACTACGAGCAGTACTTC
CDR3: CASSHPWTNYEQYF
D: NA
V: TRBV7-9
size: NA
J: TRBJ2-7

DNA: TGTGCCAGCAGTTTTCGGACAGGCCCGAACACTGAAGCTTTCTTT
CDR3: CASSFRTGPNTEAFF
D: TRBD1
V: TRBV6-1
size: once
J: TRBJ1-1

DNA: TGTGCCGGCAGTTTAACGTCAGGCTACGAGCAGTACTTC
CDR3: CAGSLTSGYEQYF
D: NA
V: TRBV27
size: NA
J: TRBJ2-7

DNA: TGCAGCGTTGGGGCCGACAACTCCTCCTACGAGCAGTACTTC
CDR3: CSVGADNSSYEQYF
D: NA
V: TRBV29-1
size: few
J: TRBJ2-7

DNA: TGCGCCAGCGGTACTAGCGGGAGAAACTACGAGCAGTACTTC
CDR3: CASGTSGRNYEQYF
D: TRBD2
V: TRBV5-1
size: NA
J: TRBJ2-7

DNA: TGCGCCAGCAGCCTCAGGGAGGCCGGGGAGCTGTTTTTT
CDR3: CASSLREAGELFF
D: NA
V: TRBV5-1
size: NA
J: TRBJ2-2

DNA: TGTGCCAGCATGAGGGCTACCTACGAGCAGTACTTC
CDR3: CASMRATYEQYF
D: NA
V: TRBV28
size: NA
J: TRBJ2-7

DNA: TGCGCCAGCAGCGTACGACAGGGAACAGATACGCAGTATTTT
CDR3: CASSVRQGTDTQYF
D: TRBD1
V: TRBV5-1
size: NA
J: TRBJ2-3

DNA: TGTGCCAGCAGCTTAGAACGGCAAGAGACCCAGTACTTC
CDR3: CASSLERQETQYF
D: NA
V: TRBV7-3
size: NA
J: TRBJ2-5

DNA: TGTGCCAGCAGTTCTAATTCAGGGGGCCATCAGCCCCAGCATTTT
CDR3: CASSSNSGGHQPQHF
D: TRBD1
V: TRBV28
size: NA
J: TRBJ1-5

DNA: TGCAGCGCCTCGGGGGGGTCCAATTCACCCCTCCACTTT
CDR3: CSASGGSNSPLHF
D: NA
V: TRBV29-1
size: NA
J: TRBJ1-6

DNA: TGTGCCAGCAGCTTAGCCCTGGGAAACACCATATATTTT
CDR3: CASSLALGNTIYF
D: NA
V: TRBV11-2
size: NA
J: TRBJ1-3

DNA: TGTGCCAGCCGGGCCGGGACATTTAGTCTCTCCACCTTC
CDR3: CASRAGTFSLSTF
D: NA
V: TRBV6-6
size: NA
J: TRBJ1-2

DNA: TGCGCCAGCAGTTCTAGCGGGTCGATACAACCCGGGGAGCTGTTTTTT
CDR3: CASSSSGSIQPGELFF
D: TRBD2
V: TRBV10-2
size: NA
J: TRBJ2-2

DNA: TGCGCCAGCAGTGAGTCGACCGCAGGGTCCTATGGCTACACCTTC
CDR3: CASSESTAGSYGYTF
D: NA
V: TRBV10-2
size: NA
J: TRBJ1-2

DNA: TGTGCCAGCAGTGGACAGGGGGCCGTGGTGGGGAAACTGTTTTTT
CDR3: CASSGQGAVVGKLFF
D: TRBD1
V: TRBV6-1
size: NA
J: TRBJ1-4

DNA: TGCGCCAGCGAATCGGGACAGGGTCGTGGCTACACCTTC
CDR3: CASESGQGRGYTF
D: TRBD1
V: TRBV5-1
size: NA
J: TRBJ1-2

DNA: TGTGCCAGTATTCCTCCCCGGGGAGACCACAATGAGCAGTTCTTC
CDR3: CASIPPRGDHNEQFF
D: NA
V: TRBV19
size: NA
J: TRBJ2-1

DNA: TGTGCCAGCAGCCAAGATGCGGGAGTTGTCACCGGGGAGCTGTTTTTT
CDR3: CASSQDAGVVTGELFF
D: TRBD2
V: TRBV14
size: NA
J: TRBJ2-2

DNA: TGCGCCAGCAGCTTGGAACTAGCGGGCGAGACCCAGTACTTC
CDR3: CASSLELAGETQYF
D: TRBD2
V: TRBV5-1
size: NA
J: TRBJ2-5

DNA: TGTGCTAGTGGTTTGAGAGTCTTCGGACATACATCCTACGAGCAGTACTTC
CDR3: CASGLRVFGHTSYEQYF
D: NA
V: TRBV12-5
size: NA
J: TRBJ2-7

DNA: TGCGCCAGCAGCCGGACAGGTTCCTCTGACAATGAGCAGTTCTTC
CDR3: CASSRTGSSDNEQFF
D: TRBD1
V: TRBV5-1
size: NA
J: TRBJ2-1

DNA: TGTGCCAGCAGTGCCGAGCACTTCGCCACAGATACGCAGTATTTT
CDR3: CASSAEHFATDTQYF
D: NA
V: TRBV6-4
size: NA
J: TRBJ2-3

DNA: TGTGCCAGCAGTTTTCGGACTTCGAACACCGGGGAGCTGTTTTTT
CDR3: CASSFRTSNTGELFF
D: NA
V: TRBV28
size: once
J: TRBJ2-2

DNA: TGTGCCAGCAGTGAAGGGACAGCGTTCTCTGGAAACACCATATATTTT
CDR3: CASSEGTAFSGNTIYF
D: NA
V: TRBV6-1
size: once
J: TRBJ1-3

DNA: TGTGCCAGCGGACTTGAGTTTACCCAAGACAGGGGGTATATCTACGAGCAGTACTTC
CDR3: CASGLEFTQDRGYIYEQYF
D: TRBD1
V: TRBV28
size: NA
J: TRBJ2-7

DNA: TGTGCCAGCAGCCGGGGGCCGGGACAGGGCAGGAATGAGCAGTTCTTC
CDR3: CASSRGPGQGRNEQFF
D: TRBD1
V: TRBV11-2
size: few
J: TRBJ2-1

DNA: TGTGCCAGCAGCATTCGGACAGGGGGCAATGAGCAGTTCTTC
CDR3: CASSIRTGGNEQFF
D: TRBD1
V: TRBV14
size: NA
J: TRBJ2-1

DNA: TGTGCCAGCAGTTTACTTGGACAGGGAAGTCAGCCCCAGCATTTT
CDR3: CASSLLGQGSQPQHF
D: TRBD1
V: TRBV28
size: NA
J: TRBJ1-5

DNA: TGTGCCAGCAGTTACTGGGGGGAGCAGTACTTC
CDR3: CASSYWGEQYF
D: NA
V: TRBV6-6
size: NA
J: TRBJ2-5

DNA: TGTGCCAGCAGCGCCGGGACAGGGACGTACGAGCAGTACTTC
CDR3: CASSAGTGTYEQYF
D: TRBD1
V: TRBV2
size: NA
J: TRBJ2-7

DNA: TGCAGTGTTAACAGGGTTGAGACCCAGTACTTC
CDR3: CSVNRVETQYF
D: NA
V: TRBV20-1
size: NA
J: TRBJ2-5

DNA: TGTGCCTGGACTGCAGGGTTGCCAGATACGCAGTATTTT
CDR3: CAWTAGLPDTQYF
D: NA
V: TRBV30
size: NA
J: TRBJ2-3

DNA: TGTGCCAGCAGCTCTAAACAGGGTTGGTCTGAGCAGTACTTC
CDR3: CASSSKQGWSEQYF
D: NA
V: TRBV11-3
size: NA
J: TRBJ2-7

DNA: TGTGCCAGCAGCGAAGGGGGTTTAGGGGCCAACGTCCTGACTTTC
CDR3: CASSEGGLGANVLTF
D: NA
V: TRBV7-2
size: NA
J: TRBJ2-6

DNA: TGTGCCAGCAGTGAGGGACTTAATAATCAGCCCCAGCATTTT
CDR3: CASSEGLNNQPQHF
D: NA
V: TRBV2
size: many
J: TRBJ1-5

DNA: TGTGCCAGCAGCGTAAGCCTCGCGAACACCGGGGAGCTGTTTTTT
CDR3: CASSVSLANTGELFF
D: NA
V: TRBV9
size: NA
J: TRBJ2-2

DNA: TGTGCCAGCAGCTTGATGGGTGACAGACCCCTGGTCTTCTTC
CDR3: CASSLMGDRPLVFF
D: NA
V: TRBV5-6
size: NA
J: TRBJ2-1

DNA: TGTGCCAGCATGGGGGACAGCTTACAGCCCCAGCATTTT
CDR3: CASMGDSLQPQHF
D: TRBD1
V: TRBV2
size: NA
J: TRBJ1-5

DNA: TGTGCCAGCCGGTCGGGCGCGGGAGGGCCAATAGAGACCCAGTACTTC
CDR3: CASRSGAGGPIETQYF
D: TRBD2
V: TRBV2
size: NA
J: TRBJ2-5

DNA: TGTGCCAGCAGCGCTTTGGGAGGCTCCTACAATGAGCAGTTCTTC
CDR3: CASSALGGSYNEQFF
D: NA
V: TRBV2
size: NA
J: TRBJ2-1

DNA: TGTGCCAGCAGGCTGACAGGGCCCTACAATGAGCAGTTCTTC
CDR3: CASRLTGPYNEQFF
D: TRBD1
V: TRBV6-1
size: NA
J: TRBJ2-1

DNA: TGTGCCAGCAGCTGGGGGACTAGCGTGACCCAGTACTTC
CDR3: CASSWGTSVTQYF
D: TRBD2
V: TRBV11-3
size: few
J: TRBJ2-5

DNA: TGTGCCAGCAGGACGGGCCTCCTTGGGGGGTACGAGCAGTACTTC
CDR3: CASRTGLLGGYEQYF
D: NA
V: TRBV2
size: NA
J: TRBJ2-7

DNA: TGTGCCAGCAGTTACACTAGCACAGATACGCAGTATTTT
CDR3: CASSYTSTDTQYF
D: NA
V: TRBV6-5
size: NA
J: TRBJ2-3

DNA: TGCGCCAGCAGCCTTACTAGCGGGGTGTACAATGAGCAGTTCTTC
CDR3: CASSLTSGVYNEQFF
D: TRBD2
V: TRBV5-1
size: NA
J: TRBJ2-1

DNA: TGTGCTAGCAGCTTAGACAGGGCGGAGACCCAGTACTTC
CDR3: CASSLDRAETQYF
D: TRBD1
V: TRBV7-7
size: NA
J: TRBJ2-5

DNA: TGTGCCAGCACCTTGGACTTGGTCGCAGGTGGCTACACCTTC
CDR3: CASTLDLVAGGYTF
D: NA
V: TRBV5-4
size: NA
J: TRBJ1-2

DNA: TGTGCCACCAGCAGAGTTAGCGGGACGCCCCACTTC
CDR3: CATSRVSGTPHF
D: TRBD2
V: TRBV15
size: NA
J: TRBJ2-5

DNA: TGTGCCAGCAGTGGCTTGACTAGTCCAGATCCCTACGAGCAGTACTTC
CDR3: CASSGLTSPDPYEQYF
D: NA
V: TRBV6-1
size: NA
J: TRBJ2-7